This is a list of T cell receptor beta chains from one sample in a study of cytomegalovirus exposure and HLA in healthy donors. Measured with immunoSEQ multiplex PCR; TCRdb has only the in-frame clones, and not every one. Its clone listing holds 60,000 or so clones. The specimen was PBMCs. The receptors originated from a woman in her late teens or twenties in good health and CMV-seronegative. Both conserved end residues are part of each CDR3. A D gene is named only where the DNA matches it firmly.

j_gene | d_gene | v_gene | CDR3aa | CDR3nt
TRBJ2-5 | TRBD2 | TRBV4-1 | CASSRGTSGGHGTQYF | TGCGCCAGCTCCCGGGGGACTAGCGGGGGACATGGGACCCAGTACTTC
TRBJ1-4 | TRBD1 | TRBV5-1 | CASSLGWDSNEKLFF | TGCGCCAGCAGCCTAGGGTGGGACAGTAATGAAAAACTGTTTTTT
TRBJ1-1 | TRBD1 | TRBV29-1 | CSVGPGQADTEAFF | TGCAGCGTGGGCCCGGGACAGGCAGACACTGAAGCTTTCTTT
TRBJ1-2 | TRBD1 | TRBV18 | CASSPGQGSDGYTF | TGTGCCAGCTCACCCGGACAGGGAAGTGATGGCTACACCTTC
TRBJ2-5 | NA | TRBV11-3 | CASSRGILETQYF | TGTGCCAGCAGCCGAGGGATTCTTGAGACCCAGTACTTC
TRBJ1-1 | NA | TRBV5-6 | CASSLDWPGTEAFF | TGTGCCAGCAGCTTGGATTGGCCGGGCACTGAAGCTTTCTTT
TRBJ2-7 | TRBD1 | TRBV7-9 | CASSPTGTGVLEQYF | TGTGCCAGCAGCCCCACCGGGACAGGGGTTCTCGAGCAGTACTTC
TRBJ2-7 | NA | TRBV28 | CASSLPDRALPYEQYF | TGTGCCAGCAGTTTACCGGACAGAGCATTACCCTACGAGCAGTACTTC
TRBJ2-5 | TRBD2 | TRBV9 | CASSVVNGGGQETQYF | TGTGCCAGCAGCGTAGTTAACGGGGGGGGGCAAGAGACCCAGTACTTC
TRBJ1-6 | NA | TRBV10-2 | CASTGGSRGSPLHF | TGCGCCAGCACGGGAGGCAGTCGAGGTTCACCCCTCCACTTT
TRBJ2-1 | TRBD2 | TRBV5-1 | CASSTGLADYNEQFF | TGCGCCAGCAGCACGGGACTAGCGGACTACAATGAGCAGTTCTTC
TRBJ2-1 | NA | TRBV18 | CASSPSAGSYNEQFF | TGTGCCAGCTCACCCTCCGCCGGCTCCTACAATGAGCAGTTCTTC
TRBJ1-6 | TRBD1 | TRBV28 | CASTLTGTVNSPLHF | TGTGCCAGCACCCTAACCGGGACAGTTAATTCACCCCTCCACTTT
TRBJ2-6 | TRBD1 | TRBV10-3 | CAISDPTGSELSGANVLTF | TGTGCCATCAGTGACCCGACAGGGAGTGAACTCTCTGGGGCCAACGTCCTGACTTTC
TRBJ1-4 | TRBD1 | TRBV5-1 | CASSGSPGQLNEKLFF | TGCGCCAGCAGCGGAAGCCCGGGACAGCTTAATGAAAAACTGTTTTTT
TRBJ2-7 | TRBD2 | TRBV27 | CASQSGSGASYEQYF | TGTGCCAGCCAATCAGGTAGCGGGGCCTCCTACGAGCAGTACTTC
TRBJ2-5 | TRBD2 | TRBV19 | CASQSGVRETQYF | TGTGCCAGTCAAAGCGGGGTGCGAGAGACCCAGTACTTC
TRBJ2-1 | TRBD1 | TRBV5-1 | CASSLQGDEQFF | TGCGCCAGCAGCTTACAGGGGGATGAGCAGTTCTTC
TRBJ1-6 | TRBD1 | TRBV28 | CASSLHRQGRNSPLHF | TGTGCCAGCAGTCTCCATCGACAGGGACGTAATTCACCCCTCCACTTT
TRBJ2-7 | NA | TRBV5-4 | CASSLGAGYEQYF | TGTGCCAGCAGCTTGGGCGCGGGCTACGAGCAGTACTTC
TRBJ2-6 | NA | TRBV19 | CASSIVASPGANVLTF | TGTGCCAGTAGTATAGTAGCTAGCCCAGGGGCCAACGTCCTGACTTTC
TRBJ1-6 | NA | TRBV5-4 | CASSHLPPREDSPLHF | TGTGCCAGCAGCCACCTGCCCCCGCGGGAGGATTCACCCCTCCACTTT
TRBJ2-4 | NA | TRBV19 | CASRELAKNIQYF | TGTGCCAGTAGAGAACTAGCCAAAAACATTCAGTACTTC
TRBJ1-2 | TRBD1 | TRBV6-5 | CASSQTGQGRNGYTF | TGTGCCAGCAGCCAGACTGGACAGGGGAGAAACGGCTACACCTTC
TRBJ2-2 | NA | TRBV4-2 | CASSPLELFQDTGELFF | TGTGCCAGCAGCCCACTAGAGTTGTTCCAGGACACCGGGGAGCTGTTTTTT
TRBJ1-2 | NA | TRBV14 | CASSHASISFRGSSYGYTF | TGTGCCAGCAGCCACGCTTCAATTTCTTTCAGGGGTAGTTCCTATGGCTACACCTTC
TRBJ2-7 | NA | TRBV6-6 | CASSLAGPPYEQYF | TGTGCCAGCAGTTTGGCAGGCCCACCCTACGAGCAGTACTTC
TRBJ2-7 | TRBD1 | TRBV15 | CATSRDRDRAYEQYF | TGTGCCACCAGCAGAGACAGGGACAGGGCCTACGAGCAGTACTTC
TRBJ1-2 | NA | TRBV11-2 | CASSPRVINYGYTF | TGTGCCAGCAGCCCCCGAGTGATTAACTATGGCTACACCTTC